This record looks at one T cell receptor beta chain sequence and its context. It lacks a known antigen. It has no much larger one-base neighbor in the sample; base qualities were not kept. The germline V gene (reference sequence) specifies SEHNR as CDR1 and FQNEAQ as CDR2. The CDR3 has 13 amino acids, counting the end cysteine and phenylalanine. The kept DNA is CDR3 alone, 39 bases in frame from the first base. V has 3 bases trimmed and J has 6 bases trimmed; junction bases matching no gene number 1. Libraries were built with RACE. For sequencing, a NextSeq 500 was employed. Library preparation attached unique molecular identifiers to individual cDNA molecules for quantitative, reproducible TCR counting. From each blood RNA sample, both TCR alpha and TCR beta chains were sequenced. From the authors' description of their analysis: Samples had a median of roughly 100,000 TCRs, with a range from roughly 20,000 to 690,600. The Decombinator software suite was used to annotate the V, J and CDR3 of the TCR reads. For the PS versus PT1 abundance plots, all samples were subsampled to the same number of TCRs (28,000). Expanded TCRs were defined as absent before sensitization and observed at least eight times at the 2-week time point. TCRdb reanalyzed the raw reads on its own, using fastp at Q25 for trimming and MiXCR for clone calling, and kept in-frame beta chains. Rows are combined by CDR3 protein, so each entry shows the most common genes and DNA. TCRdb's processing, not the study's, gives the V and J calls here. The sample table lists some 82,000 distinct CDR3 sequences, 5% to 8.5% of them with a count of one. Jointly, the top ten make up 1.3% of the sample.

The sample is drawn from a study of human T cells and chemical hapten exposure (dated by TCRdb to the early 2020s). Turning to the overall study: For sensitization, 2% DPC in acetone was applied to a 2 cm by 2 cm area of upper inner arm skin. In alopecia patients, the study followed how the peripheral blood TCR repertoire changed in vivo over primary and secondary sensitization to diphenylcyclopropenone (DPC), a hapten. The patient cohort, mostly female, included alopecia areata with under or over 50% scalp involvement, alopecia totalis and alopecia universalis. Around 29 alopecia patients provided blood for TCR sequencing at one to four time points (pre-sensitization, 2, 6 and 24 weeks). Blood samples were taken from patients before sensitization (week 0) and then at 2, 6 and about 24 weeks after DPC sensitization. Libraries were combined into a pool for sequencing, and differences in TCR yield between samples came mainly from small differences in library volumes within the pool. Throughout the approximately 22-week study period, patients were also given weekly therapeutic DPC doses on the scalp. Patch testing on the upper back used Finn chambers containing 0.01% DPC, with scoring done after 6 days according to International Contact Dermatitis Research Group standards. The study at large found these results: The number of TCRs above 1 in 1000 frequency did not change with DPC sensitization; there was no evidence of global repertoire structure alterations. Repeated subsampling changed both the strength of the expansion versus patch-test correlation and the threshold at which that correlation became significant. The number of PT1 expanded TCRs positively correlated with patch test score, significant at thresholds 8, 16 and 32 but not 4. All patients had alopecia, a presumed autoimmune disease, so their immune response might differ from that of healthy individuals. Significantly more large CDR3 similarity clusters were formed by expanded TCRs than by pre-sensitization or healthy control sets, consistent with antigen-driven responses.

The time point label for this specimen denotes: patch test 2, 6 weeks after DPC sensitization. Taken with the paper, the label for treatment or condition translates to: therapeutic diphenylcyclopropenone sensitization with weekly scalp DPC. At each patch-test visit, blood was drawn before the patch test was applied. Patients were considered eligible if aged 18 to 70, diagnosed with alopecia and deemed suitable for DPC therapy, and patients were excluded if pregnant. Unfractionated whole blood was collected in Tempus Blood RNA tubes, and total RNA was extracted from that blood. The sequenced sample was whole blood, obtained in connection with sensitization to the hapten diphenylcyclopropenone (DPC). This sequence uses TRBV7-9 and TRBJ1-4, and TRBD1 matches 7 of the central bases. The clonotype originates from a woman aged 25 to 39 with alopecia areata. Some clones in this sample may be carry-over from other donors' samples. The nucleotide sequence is TGTGCCAGCAGCTTTCAGGGGGATGAAAAACTGTTTTTT. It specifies CASSFQGDEKLFF.